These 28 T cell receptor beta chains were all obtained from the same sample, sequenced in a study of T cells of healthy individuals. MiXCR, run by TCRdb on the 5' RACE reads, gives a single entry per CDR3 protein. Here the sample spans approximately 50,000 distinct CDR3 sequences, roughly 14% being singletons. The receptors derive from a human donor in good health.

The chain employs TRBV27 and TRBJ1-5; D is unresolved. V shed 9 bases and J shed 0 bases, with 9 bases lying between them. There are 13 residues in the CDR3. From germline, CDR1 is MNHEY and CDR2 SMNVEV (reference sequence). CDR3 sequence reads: CASSDYSNQPQHF. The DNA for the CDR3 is TGTGCCAGTTCAGATTATAGCAATCAGCCCCAGCATTTT.

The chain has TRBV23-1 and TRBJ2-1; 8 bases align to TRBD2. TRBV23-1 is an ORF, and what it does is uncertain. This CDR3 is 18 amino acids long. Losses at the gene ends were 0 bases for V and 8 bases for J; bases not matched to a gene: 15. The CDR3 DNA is TGCGCCAGCAGTCAATCGAAGATCGTACTAGCGGAAGCGGATGAGCAGTTCTTC. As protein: CASSQSKIVLAEADEQFF.

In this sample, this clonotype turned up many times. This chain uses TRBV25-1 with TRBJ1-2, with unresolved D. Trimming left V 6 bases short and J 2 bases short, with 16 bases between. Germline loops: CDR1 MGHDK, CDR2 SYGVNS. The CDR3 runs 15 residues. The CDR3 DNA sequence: TGTGCCAGCAGGGACGACGCAGGTCTCAACTATGGCTACACCTTC. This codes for CASRDDAGLNYGYTF.

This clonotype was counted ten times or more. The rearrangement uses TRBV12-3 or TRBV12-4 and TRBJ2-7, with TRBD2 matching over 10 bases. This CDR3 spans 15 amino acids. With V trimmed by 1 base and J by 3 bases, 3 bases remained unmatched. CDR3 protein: CASSLDGLAVYEQYF. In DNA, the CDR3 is TGTGCCAGCAGTTTAGATGGACTAGCGGTCTACGAGCAGTACTTC.

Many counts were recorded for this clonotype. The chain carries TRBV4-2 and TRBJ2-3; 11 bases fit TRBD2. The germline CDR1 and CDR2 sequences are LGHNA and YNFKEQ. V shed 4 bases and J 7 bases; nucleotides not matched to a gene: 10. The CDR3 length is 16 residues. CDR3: CASSRRLAGNGNTQYF. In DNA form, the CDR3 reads TGTGCCAGCAGCCGACGACTAGCGGGGAATGGAAATACGCAGTATTTT.

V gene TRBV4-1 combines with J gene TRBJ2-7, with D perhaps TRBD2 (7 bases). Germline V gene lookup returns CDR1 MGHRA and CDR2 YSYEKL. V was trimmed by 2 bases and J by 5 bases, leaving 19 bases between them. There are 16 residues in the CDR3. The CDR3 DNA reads TGCGCCAGCAGCCAACCCGGCAGGGGACTAACTCACGAGCAGTACTTC. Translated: CASSQPGRGLTHEQYF.

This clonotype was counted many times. In DNA, the CDR3 is TGTGCCAGCAGCTTAAGGGACTTTTGGAATTCACCCCTCCACTTT. Translation gives CASSLRDFWNSPLHF. The chain links TRBV11-2 to TRBJ1-6, with D maybe TRBD1 (5 bases). V gave up 2 bases and J gave up 7 bases, with 12 bases separating them. The length of the CDR3 is 15 residues. Germline V gives CDR1 SGHAT, CDR2 FQNNGV.

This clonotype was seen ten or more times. The CDR3 region has the DNA TGTGCCATCAGCCTGACCGGGACAGGAAACAATGAGCAGTTCTTC. Amino acids: CAISLTGTGNNEQFF. The genes are TRBV10-3 and TRBJ2-1, with 8 bases that match TRBD1. CDR3 length: 15 residues. CDR1 ENHRY and CDR2 SYGVKD come from the germline V gene. The V gene end was trimmed by 6 bases and the J gene end by 5 bases; junction bases not matched to a gene: 9.

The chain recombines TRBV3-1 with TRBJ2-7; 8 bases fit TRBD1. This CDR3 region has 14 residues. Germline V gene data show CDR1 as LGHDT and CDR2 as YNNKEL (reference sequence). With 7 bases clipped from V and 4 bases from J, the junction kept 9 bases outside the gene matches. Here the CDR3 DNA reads TGTGCCAGCACCTCAGGGCAGGGGGCGTACGAGCAGTACTTC. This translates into CASTSGQGAYEQYF.

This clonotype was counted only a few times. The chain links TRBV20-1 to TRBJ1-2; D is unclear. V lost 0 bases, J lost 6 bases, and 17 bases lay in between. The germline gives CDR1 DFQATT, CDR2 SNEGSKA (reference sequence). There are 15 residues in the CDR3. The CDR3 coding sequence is TGCAGTGCTAGAGATCAGGCGACAAATACCCATGGCTACACCTTC. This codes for CSARDQATNTHGYTF.

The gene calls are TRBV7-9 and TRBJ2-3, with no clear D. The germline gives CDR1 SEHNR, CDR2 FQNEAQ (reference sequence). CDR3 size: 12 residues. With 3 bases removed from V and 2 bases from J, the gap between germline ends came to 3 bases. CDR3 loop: CASSFITDTQYF. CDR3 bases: TGTGCCAGCAGCTTTATCACAGATACGCAGTATTTT. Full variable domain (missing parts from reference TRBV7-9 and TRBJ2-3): DTGVSQNPRHKITKRGQNVTFRCDPISEHNRLYWYRQTLGQGPEFLTYFQNEAQLEKSRLLSDRFSAERPKGSFSTLEIQRTEQGDSAMYLCASSFITDTQYFGPGTRLTVL.

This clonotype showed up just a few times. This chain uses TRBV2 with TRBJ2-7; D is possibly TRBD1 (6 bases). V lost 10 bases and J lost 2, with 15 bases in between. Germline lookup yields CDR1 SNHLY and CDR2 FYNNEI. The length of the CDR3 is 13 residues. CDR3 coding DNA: TGTGCCATTCAAGCGGACAGTCCCTACGAGCAGTACTTC. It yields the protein CAIQADSPYEQYF.

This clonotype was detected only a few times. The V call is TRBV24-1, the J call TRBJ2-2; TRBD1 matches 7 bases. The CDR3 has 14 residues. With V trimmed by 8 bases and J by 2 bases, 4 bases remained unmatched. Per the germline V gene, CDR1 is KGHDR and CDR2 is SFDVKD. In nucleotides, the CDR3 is TGTGCCACCACACAGGGGAGCAACACCGGGGAGCTGTTTTTT. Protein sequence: CATTQGSNTGELFF.

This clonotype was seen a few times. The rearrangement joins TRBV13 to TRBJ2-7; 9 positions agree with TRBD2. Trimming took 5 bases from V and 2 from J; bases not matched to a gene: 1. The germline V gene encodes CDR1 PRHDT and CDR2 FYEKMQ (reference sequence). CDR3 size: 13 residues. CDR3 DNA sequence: TGTGCCAGCAGCGAGCGGGGGGCCTACGAGCAGTACTTC. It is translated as CASSERGAYEQYF.

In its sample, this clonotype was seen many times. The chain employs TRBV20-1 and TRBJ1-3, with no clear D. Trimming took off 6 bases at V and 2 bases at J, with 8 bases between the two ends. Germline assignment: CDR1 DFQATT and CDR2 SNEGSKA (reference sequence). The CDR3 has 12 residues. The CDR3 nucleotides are TGCAGTGCCCCCGTGACTGGAAACACCATATATTTT. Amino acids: CSAPVTGNTIYF.

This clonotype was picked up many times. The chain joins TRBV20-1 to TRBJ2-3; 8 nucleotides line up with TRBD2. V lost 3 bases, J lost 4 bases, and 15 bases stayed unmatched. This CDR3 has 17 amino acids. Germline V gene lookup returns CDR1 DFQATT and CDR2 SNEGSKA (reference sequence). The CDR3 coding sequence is TGCAGTGCTAGCGAAACGGCAGCGGGGGCATCCCCAGATACGCAGTATTTT. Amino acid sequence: CSASETAAGASPDTQYF.

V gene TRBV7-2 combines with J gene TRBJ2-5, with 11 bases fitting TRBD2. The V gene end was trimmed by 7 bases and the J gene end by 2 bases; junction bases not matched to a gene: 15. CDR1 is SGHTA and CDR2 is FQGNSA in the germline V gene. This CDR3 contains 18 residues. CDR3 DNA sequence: TGTGCCAGCACAGGGTCTAGCGGGAGGTTAAGCCAACAAGAGACCCAGTACTTC. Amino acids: CASTGSSGRLSQQETQYF.

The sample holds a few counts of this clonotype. The CDR3 loop reads CASSIQGLTQREQFF. The CDR3 bases are TGTGCCAGTAGTATACAGGGGTTAACCCAGCGGGAGCAGTTCTTC. V usage is TRBV19 and J usage is TRBJ2-1, with D possibly TRBD1 on 6 matching bases. The CDR3 is 15 residues long. CDR1 and CDR2 (germline): LNHDA, SQIVND (reference sequence). With 2 bases removed from V and 10 bases from J, the gap between germline ends came to 18 bases.

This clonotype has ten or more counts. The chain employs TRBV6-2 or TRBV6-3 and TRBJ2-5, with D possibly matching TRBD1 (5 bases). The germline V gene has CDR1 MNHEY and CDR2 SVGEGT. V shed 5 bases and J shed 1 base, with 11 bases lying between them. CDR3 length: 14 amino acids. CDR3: CASSPSRGQETQYF. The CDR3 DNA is TGTGCCAGCAGTCCTTCTAGGGGCCAAGAGACCCAGTACTTC.

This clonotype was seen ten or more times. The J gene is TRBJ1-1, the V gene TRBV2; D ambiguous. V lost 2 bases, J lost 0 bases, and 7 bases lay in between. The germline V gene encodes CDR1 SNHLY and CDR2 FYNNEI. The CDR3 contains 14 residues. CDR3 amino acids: CASSEHSLNTEAFF. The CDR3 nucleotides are TGTGCCAGCAGTGAACACAGCTTGAACACTGAAGCTTTCTTT.

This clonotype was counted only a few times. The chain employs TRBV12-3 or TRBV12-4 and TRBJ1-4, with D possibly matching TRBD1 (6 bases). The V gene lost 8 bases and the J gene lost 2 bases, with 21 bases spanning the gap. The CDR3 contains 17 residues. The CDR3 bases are TGTGCCAGCGGCGGGGGGGCCTTACTCGTGACTAATGAAAAACTGTTTTTT. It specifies CASGGGALLVTNEKLFF.

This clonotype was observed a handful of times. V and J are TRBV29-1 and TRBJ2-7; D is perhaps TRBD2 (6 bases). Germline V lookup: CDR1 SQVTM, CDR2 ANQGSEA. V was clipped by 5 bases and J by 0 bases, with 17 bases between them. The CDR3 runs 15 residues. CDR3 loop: CSVRTGGSSSYEQYF. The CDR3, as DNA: TGCAGCGTTAGGACCGGGGGTAGCAGCTCCTACGAGCAGTACTTC.

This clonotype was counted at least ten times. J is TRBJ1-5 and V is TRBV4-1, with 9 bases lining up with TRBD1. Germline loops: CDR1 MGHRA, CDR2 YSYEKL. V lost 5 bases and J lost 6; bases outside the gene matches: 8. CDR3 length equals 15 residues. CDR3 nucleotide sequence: TGCGCCAGCAGCGCAAACAGGGGGCTGAGTCAGCCCCAGCATTTT. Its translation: CASSANRGLSQPQHF.

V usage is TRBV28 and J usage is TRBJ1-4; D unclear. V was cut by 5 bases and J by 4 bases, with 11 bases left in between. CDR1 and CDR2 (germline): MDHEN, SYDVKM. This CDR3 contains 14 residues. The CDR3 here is CASSLSGFNEKLFF. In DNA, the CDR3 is TGTGCCAGCAGTCTTTCCGGCTTTAATGAAAAACTGTTTTTT.

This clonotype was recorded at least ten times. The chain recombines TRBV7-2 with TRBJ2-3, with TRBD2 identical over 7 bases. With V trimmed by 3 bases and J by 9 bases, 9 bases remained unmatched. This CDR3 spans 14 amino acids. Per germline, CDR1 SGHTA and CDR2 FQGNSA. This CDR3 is CASSFYGREGTQYF. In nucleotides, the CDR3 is TGTGCCAGCAGCTTTTATGGCAGGGAGGGCACGCAGTATTTT.

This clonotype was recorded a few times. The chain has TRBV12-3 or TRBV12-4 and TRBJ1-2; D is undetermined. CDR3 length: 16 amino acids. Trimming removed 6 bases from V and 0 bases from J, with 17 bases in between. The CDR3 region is CASSRTDPTSNYGYTF. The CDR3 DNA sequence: TGTGCCAGCAGCCGGACCGATCCTACGTCTAACTATGGCTACACCTTC.

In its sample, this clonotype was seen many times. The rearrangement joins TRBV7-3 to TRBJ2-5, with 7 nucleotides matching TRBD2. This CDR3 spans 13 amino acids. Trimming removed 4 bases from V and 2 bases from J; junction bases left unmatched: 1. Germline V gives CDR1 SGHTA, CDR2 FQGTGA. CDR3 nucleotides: TGTGCCAGCAGCTCGGGACTACAAGAGACCCAGTACTTC. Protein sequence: CASSSGLQETQYF.

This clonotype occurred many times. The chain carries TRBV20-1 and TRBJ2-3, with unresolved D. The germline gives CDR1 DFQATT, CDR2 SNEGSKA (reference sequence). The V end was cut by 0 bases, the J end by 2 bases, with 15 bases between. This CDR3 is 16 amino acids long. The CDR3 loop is CSARDTPSLFTDTQYF. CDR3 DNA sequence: TGCAGTGCTAGAGATACCCCCAGTCTCTTCACAGATACGCAGTATTTT.